The 20 T cell receptor beta chains presented below share a single source sample, sequenced in a study of T cells in Graves' hyperthyroidism and ophthalmopathy (dated by TCRdb to the late 2010s). Libraries were built with multiplex PCR. Sequencer: Illumina HiSeq 2000. Amplification of TCR beta CDR3 regions was carried out from RNA transcripts. The TCR CDR3 was subjected to a first round of RT-PCR using the HTBI primer set and the Qiagen OneStep RT-PCR kit. TCRdb itself trimmed the public reads at Q25 with fastp, ran MiXCR and retained productive beta chains. One record per CDR3 amino acid sequence lists the most common genes and DNA. A total of about 400,000 distinct CDR3 sequences appear in this sample, approximately 15% of them only once. The ten most abundant clones make up 14% of the sample. What was sequenced was blood. Receptor source: a woman aged 18-35 years with Graves' hyperthyroidism.

In this sample, this clonotype turned up many times. The rearrangement joins TRBV20-1 to TRBJ2-1, with TRBD2 identical over 11 bases. Germline CDR1 DFQATT, CDR2 SNEGSKA (reference sequence). V was pared by 3 bases and J by 10 bases, with 8 bases of the junction left unmatched. This CDR3 has 14 residues. The CDR3 here is CSASRSGRGLEQFF. The CDR3 coding sequence is TGCAGTGCTAGTCGTAGCGGGAGGGGGCTGGAGCAGTTCTTC.

This clonotype has more than one count but fewer than ten. The rearrangement uses TRBV6-2 or TRBV6-3 and TRBJ2-7, with D possibly matching TRBD2 (6 bases). Germline V lookup: CDR1 MNHEY, CDR2 SVGEGT. V was cut by 0 bases and J by 3 bases, with 18 bases left in between. This CDR3 contains 17 residues. This chain's CDR3 is CASSYSPSVPSLYEQYF. The CDR3 coding sequence is TGTGCCAGCAGTTACTCTCCTAGCGTCCCATCTCTCTACGAGCAGTACTTC.

This clonotype was picked up many times. This chain joins TRBV28 and TRBJ2-6; D gene unclear. V lost 3 bases to trimming and J lost 4 bases, with 4 bases between them. The germline gives CDR1 MDHEN, CDR2 SYDVKM. CDR3 length: 13 residues. The CDR3 region has the DNA TGTGCCAGCAGTTTGTGGGGGGCCAACGTCCTGACTTTC. Translated, it gives CASSLWGANVLTF.

This clonotype was recorded many times. One end of the junction fails to match germline, which may point to a read error. The V and J genes are TRBV29-1 and TRBJ1-2, with a tentative D call TRBD1 (5 bases). The CDR3 runs to 12 residues. Per the germline V gene, CDR1 is SQVTM and CDR2 is ANQGSEA. The CDR3 protein is CSVEDSSYGYTF. CDR3 coding DNA: TGCAGCGTCGAAGACAGTTCCTATGGCTACACCTTC. The full variable domain, with the rest looked up from reference TRBV29-1 and TRBJ1-2, is SAVISQKPSRDICQRGTSLTIQCQVDSQVTMMFWYRQQPGQSLTLIATANQGSEATYESGFVIDKFPISRPNLTFSTLTVSNMSPEDSSIYLCSVEDSSYGYTFGSGTRLTVV.

The chain uses TRBV24-1 and TRBJ2-3; TRBD1 might be the D (6 bases). V was clipped by 4 bases and J by 3 bases, with 19 bases between them. CDR1 is KGHDR, CDR2 SFDVKD, per germline. The CDR3 runs to 17 residues. This CDR3 reads CATSEKGQPMATDTQYF. The CDR3 DNA sequence: TGTGCCACCAGTGAAAAAGGACAGCCCATGGCGACAGATACGCAGTATTTT.

This clonotype was recorded many times. The chain joins TRBV20-1 to TRBJ2-7; D gene ambiguous. The CDR3 spans 14 residues. Trimming removed 0 bases at V and 3 bases at J, with 12 bases between. Germline CDR1 DFQATT, CDR2 SNEGSKA (reference sequence). The chain's CDR3 is CSARDLKSGYEQYF. Here the CDR3 DNA reads TGCAGTGCTAGAGATCTTAAGTCAGGCTACGAGCAGTACTTC.

In regard to this clonotype: Relative to the germline gene, one junction end is altered; a read error may explain this. The chain combines TRBV6-2 or TRBV6-3 with TRBJ2-2, with 7 bases that match TRBD2. The CDR3 runs to 16 residues. The germline gives CDR1 MNHEY, CDR2 SVGEGT. Here the CDR3 reads CASSYSRGGITGELSF. CDR3 DNA: TGTGCCAGCAGTTACTCCCGCGGGGGAATCACCGGGGAGCTGTCTTTT.

This clonotype was picked up many times. This chain joins TRBV28 and TRBJ1-3; perhaps TRBD1 as D (5 bases). This CDR3 has 18 amino acids. Trimming shortened V by 7 bases and J by 4 bases, and 26 bases separated the two germline ends. CDR1 and CDR2 from the germline V gene are MDHEN and SYDVKM. The CDR3 region is CASIENRGRTREGNTIYF. In DNA, the CDR3 is TGTGCCAGCATCGAAAACCGGGGACGGACACGTGAAGGAAACACCATATATTTT.

In this sample, this clonotype turned up many times. The CDR3 nucleotides read TGTGCCAGCAGTTCAAACAGGGTGAGGAACACTGAAGCTTTCTTT. It specifies CASSSNRVRNTEAFF. V is TRBV12-3 or TRBV12-4 and J is TRBJ1-1; perhaps TRBD1 as D (6 bases). V lost 4 bases, J lost 1 base, and 13 bases lay in between. The CDR3 runs to 15 residues.

This clonotype was detected many times. The chain has TRBV12-3 or TRBV12-4 and TRBJ2-4, with a weak D call TRBD2 (5 bases). Trimming removed 0 bases from V and 1 base from J, with 16 bases in between. The CDR3 loop spans 18 amino acids. This CDR3 reads CASSLAFTRRGAKNIQYF. The CDR3 DNA is TGTGCCAGCAGTTTAGCCTTTACGAGACGAGGGGCCAAAAACATTCAGTACTTC.

This clonotype has a count of ten or more. This chain links TRBV5-1 with TRBJ2-1, with D tentatively TRBD1 (7 bases). Germline CDR1 is SGHRS and CDR2 is YFSETQ. V was cut by 4 bases and J by 5 bases, with 16 bases left in between. This CDR3 region has 15 residues. The CDR3 DNA reads TGCGCCAGCAGCCCCCGACAGGGAGGAGACAATGAGCAGTTCTTC. Translation: CASSPRQGGDNEQFF.

This clonotype was seen ten or more times. This chain links TRBV5-1 with TRBJ2-1; TRBD2 aligns across 7 bases. V shed 5 bases, J shed 0 bases, and the junction held 5 bases outside the gene matches. In germline, CDR1 is SGHRS, CDR2 YFSETQ. The CDR3 has 15 amino acids. The CDR3 DNA reads TGCGCCAGCAGTCCTAGCGGTAACTCCTACAATGAGCAGTTCTTC. Its protein is CASSPSGNSYNEQFF. Supplemented by reference TRBV5-1 and TRBJ2-1, the full variable domain reads KAGVTQTPRYLIKTRGQQVTLSCSPISGHRSVSWYQQTPGQGLQFLFEYFSETQRNKGNFPGRFSGRQFSNSRSEMNVSTLELGDSALYLCASSPSGNSYNEQFFGPGTRLTVL.

The rearrangement uses TRBV7-8 and TRBJ2-3; 7 positions match TRBD2. Germline V gene sequence: CDR1 SGHVS, CDR2 FQNEAQ. The ends lost 5 bases at V and 1 base at J; junction bases unmatched: 12. The CDR3 consists of 17 residues. DNA of the CDR3: TGTGCCAGCAGCATTTATGGGAGGGCCACTGGCACAGATACGCAGTATTTT. This gives the protein CASSIYGRATGTDTQYF. The whole variable domain, remainder taken from reference TRBV7-8 and TRBJ2-3, is GAGVSQSPRYKVAKRGQDVALRCDPISGHVSLFWYQQALGQGPEFLTYFQNEAQLDKSGLPSDRFFAERPEGSVSTLKIQRTQQEDSAVYLCASSIYGRATGTDTQYFGPGTRLTVL.

There are many counts of this clonotype. V usage is TRBV6-5 and J usage is TRBJ2-3; 7 positions agree with TRBD1. Germline loops: CDR1 MNHEY, CDR2 SVGAGI. The junction had 2 bases not matched to a gene; V was cut back by 0 bases and J by 2 bases. The CDR3 extends over 15 amino acids. The DNA of the CDR3 is TGTGCCAGCAGTTACTCGGGACAGCCCACAGATACGCAGTATTTT. It is translated as CASSYSGQPTDTQYF.

Comment on this clonotype: Given a much more abundant clone one base away, this may be a read error. The rearrangement uses TRBV28 and TRBJ1-1, with D maybe TRBD1 (6 bases). The CDR3 has 14 amino acids. V lost 10 bases, J lost 2 bases, and 17 bases lay in between. Germline V lookup: CDR1 MDHEN, CDR2 SYDVKM. The CDR3 nucleotides are TGTGCCACGAGGGGGGGGGGTGACAACACTGAAGCTTTCTTT. Its translation is CATRGGGDNTEAFF.

This clonotype was seen at least ten times. The chain couples TRBV11-2 to TRBJ2-2, with D possibly matching TRBD2 (5 bases). Per the germline V gene, CDR1 is SGHAT and CDR2 is FQNNGV. The CDR3 sequence is 16 residues long. Trimming pared 3 bases from V and 7 bases from J, leaving 18 bases between. CDR3 bases: TGTGCCAGCAGCTTCCCCGGGATAGGGTTAGTCGGGGAGCTGTTTTTT. This gives the protein CASSFPGIGLVGELFF. Variable domain in full (rest from reference TRBV11-2 and TRBJ2-2): EAGVAQSPRYKIIEKRQSVAFWCNPISGHATLYWYQQILGQGPKLLIQFQNNGVVDDSQLPKDRFSAERLKGVDSTLKIQPAKLEDSAVYLCASSFPGIGLVGELFFGEGSRLTVL.

This clonotype was seen a handful of times. The genes are TRBV15 and TRBJ2-3; 9 bases are shared with TRBD2. Germline values: CDR1 LNHNV, CDR2 YYDKDF (reference sequence). V shed 0 bases and J 2 bases; nucleotides not matched to a gene: 6. The CDR3 totals 17 residues. The CDR3 spells CATSRDKLAGATDTQYF. The CDR3 DNA follows: TGTGCCACCAGCAGAGACAAACTAGCGGGTGCCACAGATACGCAGTATTTT.

The J gene is TRBJ2-7, the V gene TRBV4-2; 7 nucleotides align to TRBD2. The J segment lost 3 bases and the V segment lost 0 bases, leaving 8 bases of the junction unmatched. Germline V gives CDR1 LGHNA, CDR2 YNFKEQ. CDR3 length: 16 residues. The chain's CDR3 is CASSQDPNGDYYEQYF. CDR3 nucleotide sequence: TGTGCCAGCAGCCAAGATCCCAACGGGGACTACTACGAGCAGTACTTC.

The chain recombines TRBV5-4 with TRBJ2-5; tentatively, D is TRBD2 (5 bases). Germline V gene sequence: CDR1 SGHNT, CDR2 YYREEE (reference sequence). This CDR3 contains 13 residues. Trimming cost V 4 bases and J 5 bases, with 12 bases left between them. DNA for the CDR3: TGTGCCAGCAGCCGGAGCGGCCACGAGACCCAGTACTTC. Its translation is CASSRSGHETQYF.

The J gene is TRBJ2-1, the V gene TRBV7-8, with 7 bases fitting TRBD2. From germline, CDR1 is SGHVS and CDR2 FQNEAQ. The V and J ends lost 3 bases and 7 bases, in that order; junction bases with no gene match: 9. The CDR3 is 15 amino acids. This CDR3 is CASSFPAGIGNEQFF. CDR3 in DNA: TGTGCCAGCAGCTTTCCAGCGGGGATCGGGAATGAGCAGTTCTTC.